These T cell receptor beta chains were read from a single sample in a study of blood T cell repertoires in COVID-19. Some clones are missing from TCRdb's copy, which holds only in-frame ones; the method was immunoSEQ multiplex PCR. The data contain around 320,000 clones, nearly 90% of them singletons. The specimen sequenced was peripheral blood. The receptors were gathered from a woman aged 30 to 39 with COVID-19, enrolled during active disease. Each CDR3 is given with its conserved first and last residue. The D gene is left open where the match is weak. Some rows mark clone size as missing; the rest say once, few, many or name a class of expanded clone.

CDR3: CASSVGDRRNYGYTF; DNA: TGTGCCAGCAGCGTAGGCGACAGGCGAAACTATGGCTACACCTTC; V: TRBV9; D: NA; size: NA; J: TRBJ1-2
CDR3: CASSEQGFGEQYF; DNA: TGTGCCAGCAGTGAACAGGGGTTTGGCGAGCAGTACTTC; V: TRBV12-3/TRBV12-4; D: TRBD1; size: NA; J: TRBJ2-7
CDR3: CASSRTSGGYDTQYF; DNA: TGCGCCAGCAGCCGGACTAGCGGGGGATATGATACGCAGTATTTT; V: TRBV5-1; D: TRBD2; size: NA; J: TRBJ2-3
CDR3: CASSLEPVNYGYTF; DNA: TGCGCCAGCAGCTTGGAACCGGTGAACTATGGCTACACCTTC; V: TRBV5-1; D: NA; size: NA; J: TRBJ1-2
CDR3: CASRFRGGSYNEQFF; DNA: TGCGCCAGCAGGTTTCGGGGAGGGTCCTACAATGAGCAGTTCTTC; V: TRBV4-1; D: TRBD2; size: NA; J: TRBJ2-1
CDR3: CASSKVGASYEQYF; DNA: TGTGCCAGTAGTAAGGTAGGAGCATCCTACGAGCAGTACTTC; V: TRBV19; D: NA; size: NA; J: TRBJ2-7
CDR3: CASPADEQYF; DNA: TGCGCCAGCCCTGCGGACGAGCAGTACTTC; V: TRBV5-1; D: NA; size: once; J: TRBJ2-7
CDR3: CASTGDPLSRSPLHF; DNA: TGTGCCAGTACAGGGGACCCTTTGAGCCGTTCACCCCTCCACTTT; V: TRBV19; D: NA; size: NA; J: TRBJ1-6
CDR3: CASSLGGTSGKNEQFF; DNA: TGCGCCAGCAGCTTGGGTGGGACTAGCGGAAAAAATGAGCAGTTCTTC; V: TRBV5-1; D: TRBD2; size: NA; J: TRBJ2-1
CDR3: CASSSLGTDTEAFF; DNA: TGTGCCAGCAGTTCCTTAGGGACTGACACTGAAGCTTTCTTT; V: TRBV28; D: NA; size: once; J: TRBJ1-1
CDR3: CATSRSLNTEAFF; DNA: TGTGCCACCAGCAGAAGCTTGAACACTGAAGCTTTCTTT; V: TRBV15; D: NA; size: NA; J: TRBJ1-1
CDR3: CASSHLGGNEQYF; DNA: TGCGCCAGCAGCCACCTCGGGGGAAACGAGCAGTACTTC; V: TRBV4-1; D: NA; size: NA; J: TRBJ2-7
CDR3: CAWEGENTGELFF; DNA: TGTGCCTGGGAGGGAGAAAACACCGGGGAGCTGTTTTTT; V: TRBV30; D: NA; size: NA; J: TRBJ2-2
CDR3: CASMGFPGGSGGANVLTF; DNA: TGCGCCAGCATGGGCTTTCCGGGAGGCAGCGGTGGGGCCAACGTCCTGACTTTC; V: TRBV10-2; D: TRBD2; size: NA; J: TRBJ2-6
CDR3: CASSQGGVGNTEAFF; DNA: TGTGCCAGCAGCCAAGGGGGGGTGGGCAACACTGAAGCTTTCTTT; V: TRBV14; D: NA; size: NA; J: TRBJ1-1
CDR3: CASRDRVTYEQYF; DNA: TGTGCCAGCCGAGACAGGGTCACCTACGAGCAGTACTTC; V: TRBV6-5; D: TRBD1; size: once; J: TRBJ2-7
CDR3: CASSYRGQEETQYF; DNA: TGTGCCAGCAGTTACAGGGGGCAAGAAGAGACCCAGTACTTC; V: TRBV27; D: TRBD1; size: NA; J: TRBJ2-5
CDR3: CASSPETQYF; DNA: TGTGCCAGCAGCCCCGAGACGCAGTATTTT; V: TRBV9; D: NA; size: NA; J: TRBJ2-3
CDR3: CASSARWEYGNTIYF; DNA: TGTGCCAGCAGTGCGAGATGGGAGTACGGAAACACCATATATTTT; V: TRBV5-6; D: NA; size: NA; J: TRBJ1-3
CDR3: CASSTGQGGLLNEQFF; DNA: TGTGCCAGCAGCACCGGACAGGGCGGGTTACTCAATGAGCAGTTCTTC; V: TRBV9; D: TRBD1; size: NA; J: TRBJ2-1
CDR3: CASSPGGWGTDTQYF; DNA: TGTGCCAGCAGCCCCGGAGGCTGGGGCACAGATACGCAGTATTTT; V: TRBV5-4; D: NA; size: NA; J: TRBJ2-3
CDR3: CASSVTGVRGETQYF; DNA: TGCGCCAGCAGCGTGACAGGGGTGAGGGGAGAGACCCAGTACTTC; V: TRBV5-1; D: TRBD1; size: NA; J: TRBJ2-5
CDR3: CASSEASGQGYNEQFF; DNA: TGTGCCAGCAGTGAAGCTTCCGGACAGGGTTACAATGAGCAGTTCTTC; V: TRBV2; D: TRBD1; size: NA; J: TRBJ2-1
CDR3: CASSAGLAGAIYEQYF; DNA: TGTGCCAGCAGCGCGGGACTAGCGGGGGCCATATACGAGCAGTACTTC; V: TRBV7-8; D: TRBD2; size: NA; J: TRBJ2-7
CDR3: CASTPRGTVNQPQHF; DNA: TGTGCCAGTACCCCGAGGGGGACAGTAAATCAGCCCCAGCATTTT; V: TRBV19; D: TRBD1; size: once; J: TRBJ1-5
CDR3: CASSPSQRGNQPQHF; DNA: TGTGCCAGCAGCCCCAGTCAACGGGGCAATCAGCCCCAGCATTTT; V: TRBV7-9; D: NA; size: NA; J: TRBJ1-5
CDR3: CASSLGTSTATDTQYF; DNA: TGTGCCAGCAGCCTCGGGACTAGCACCGCCACAGATACGCAGTATTTT; V: TRBV3-1/TRBV3-2; D: TRBD2; size: NA; J: TRBJ2-3
CDR3: CASSLGPRQTYEQYF; DNA: TGTGCCAGCAGCTTGGGGCCCCGACAGACATACGAGCAGTACTTC; V: TRBV5-6; D: NA; size: once; J: TRBJ2-7
CDR3: CASSEFSGQGDIYGYTF; DNA: TGTGCCAGCAGTGAATTTTCAGGACAGGGGGATATCTATGGCTACACCTTC; V: TRBV6-4; D: TRBD1; size: NA; J: TRBJ1-2
CDR3: CASSQGRGGGNSPLHF; DNA: TGCGCCAGCAGCCAAGGGCGGGGAGGCGGTAATTCACCCCTCCACTTT; V: TRBV4-1; D: NA; size: NA; J: TRBJ1-6
CDR3: CASSLGGYTF; DNA: TGTGCCAGCAGCTTAGGAGGGTACACCTTC; V: TRBV7-9; D: NA; size: NA; J: TRBJ1-2
CDR3: CASSLLRGGF; DNA: TGTGCCAGCAGTTTGTTAAGGGGAGGCTTT; V: TRBV27; D: NA; size: NA; J: TRBJ1-1
CDR3: CASSPAQGKGGNEQFF; DNA: TGTGCCAGTAGTCCGGCACAGGGAAAGGGTGGGAATGAGCAGTTCTTC; V: TRBV19; D: NA; size: NA; J: TRBJ2-1
CDR3: CASSLTGGDGYTF; DNA: TGTGCCAGCAGTTTGACAGGGGGCGATGGCTACACCTTC; V: TRBV27; D: TRBD1; size: NA; J: TRBJ1-2
CDR3: CASSLQGIYGYTF; DNA: TGTGCCAGCAGTTTACAGGGGATCTATGGCTACACCTTC; V: TRBV28; D: NA; size: NA; J: TRBJ1-2
CDR3: CATKPGLQNYEQYF; DNA: TGTGCCACGAAGCCGGGACTACAAAACTACGAGCAGTACTTC; V: TRBV19; D: TRBD2; size: NA; J: TRBJ2-7
CDR3: CASSLGPSSGGPYNEQFF; DNA: TGTGCCAGCAGCTTAGGACCTTCTAGCGGGGGACCCTACAATGAGCAGTTCTTC; V: TRBV11-2; D: TRBD2; size: NA; J: TRBJ2-1
CDR3: CASSQVGLGTDTQYF; DNA: TGCGCCAGCAGCCAAGTGGGACTAGGCACAGATACGCAGTATTTT; V: TRBV4-1; D: TRBD2; size: NA; J: TRBJ2-3
CDR3: CASRSLMRDRFMSGNTIYF; DNA: TGTGCCAGCCGCAGCTTAATGCGGGACAGGTTTATGTCTGGAAACACCATATATTTT; V: TRBV13; D: TRBD1; size: NA; J: TRBJ1-3
CDR3: CASRGGVSSGNTIYF; DNA: TGTGCCAGCCGAGGAGGGGTAAGCTCTGGAAACACCATATATTTT; V: TRBV9; D: NA; size: NA; J: TRBJ1-3
CDR3: CASSMGVGFQPQHF; DNA: TGTGCCAGTAGTATGGGCGTGGGTTTCCAGCCCCAGCATTTT; V: TRBV19; D: NA; size: few; J: TRBJ1-5
CDR3: CASSHFTGISTGELFF; DNA: TGTGCCAGCAGCCACTTTACAGGGATCAGCACCGGGGAGCTGTTTTTT; V: TRBV5-4; D: NA; size: NA; J: TRBJ2-2
CDR3: CASSEERGAMRTQYF; DNA: TGTGCCAGCAGTGAAGAACGGGGGGCCATGAGGACCCAGTACTTC; V: TRBV2; D: NA; size: NA; J: TRBJ2-5
CDR3: CASKVLIRRDSNYGYTF; DNA: TGTGCCAGTAAGGTTCTCATCCGCAGGGACTCTAACTATGGCTACACCTTC; V: TRBV19; D: NA; size: NA; J: TRBJ1-2
CDR3: CAWRVLTSTHEQYF; DNA: TGTGCCTGGCGCGTCCTGACTAGCACCCACGAGCAGTACTTC; V: TRBV30; D: TRBD2; size: NA; J: TRBJ2-7
CDR3: CAKLDPGQKNTGELFF; DNA: TGTGCCAAGTTAGACCCGGGACAGAAGAACACCGGGGAGCTGTTTTTT; V: TRBV2; D: TRBD1; size: NA; J: TRBJ2-2
CDR3: CASRLQGSYEQYF; DNA: TGTGCCAGTAGGCTACAGGGATCCTACGAGCAGTACTTC; V: TRBV19; D: NA; size: NA; J: TRBJ2-7
CDR3: CASSLYGLLEDEQYF; DNA: TGTGCCAGCAGCTTATATGGGCTTTTGGAAGACGAGCAGTACTTC; V: TRBV5-4; D: NA; size: NA; J: TRBJ2-7
CDR3: CASSYPTGGGTIYF; DNA: TGTGCCAGCAGTTACCCCACTGGCGGAGGCACCATATATTTT; V: TRBV6-2/TRBV6-3; D: NA; size: NA; J: TRBJ1-3
CDR3: CASRVGLAFF; DNA: TGCGCCAGCAGAGTGGGGCTTGCTTTCTTT; V: TRBV10-1; D: NA; size: NA; J: TRBJ1-1
CDR3: CASSDHSSYNSPLHF; DNA: TGTGCCAGCAGCGACCACAGCTCCTATAATTCACCCCTCCACTTT; V: TRBV6-5; D: NA; size: NA; J: TRBJ1-6
CDR3: CASSSVVGVQYF; DNA: TGTGCCAGCAGCTCAGTAGTAGGGGTGCAGTATTTT; V: TRBV11-2; D: NA; size: NA; J: TRBJ2-3
CDR3: CATSDFGLGAGELFF; DNA: TGTGCCACCAGTGATTTCGGTCTGGGCGCCGGGGAGCTGTTTTTT; V: TRBV24-1; D: NA; size: NA; J: TRBJ2-2
CDR3: CASSIRDSNSPLHF; DNA: TGTGCCAGTAGTATCCGGGACAGCAATTCACCCCTCCACTTT; V: TRBV19; D: TRBD1; size: NA; J: TRBJ1-6